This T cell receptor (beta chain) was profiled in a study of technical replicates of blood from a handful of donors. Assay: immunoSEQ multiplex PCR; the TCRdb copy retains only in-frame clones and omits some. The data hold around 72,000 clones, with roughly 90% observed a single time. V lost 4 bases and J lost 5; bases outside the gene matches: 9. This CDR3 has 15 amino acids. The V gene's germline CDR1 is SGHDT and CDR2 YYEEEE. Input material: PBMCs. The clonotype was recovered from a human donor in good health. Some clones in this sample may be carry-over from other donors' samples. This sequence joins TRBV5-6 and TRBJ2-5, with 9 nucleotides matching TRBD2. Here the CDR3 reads CASSLRGGVFETQYF. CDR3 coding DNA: TGTGCCAGCAGCCTCCGCGGGGGGGTTTTTGAGACCCAGTACTTC.